The subject of this entry is one T cell receptor (beta chain). The authors built bulk TCR libraries by previously described methods with listed TCR primers. One entry per CDR3 protein results from TCRdb running MiXCR on the PCR reads. The table has 550,000 to 750,000 distinct CDR3 sequences, 20% seen once. The sample belongs to a study of molecular identifiers for immune sequencing clone quantification. The overall study: Within a replicate experiment, RNA obtained from either 20,000 or 100,000 naive CD8 cells was divided into five aliquots, and four of those aliquots were then sequenced.

Deletions cut 8 bases from V and 5 bases from J, with 18 bases between. This CDR3 has 14 residues. When naive CD8 T cells were sorted, they were gated as CD8+CD4-CCR7+CD45RA+. The V call is TRBV12-3 or TRBV12-4, the J call TRBJ2-5; TRBD1 might be the D (5 bases). The sample consisted of naive CD8+ T cells from blood, with Jurkat cell RNA spiked in. Described subset: FACS-sorted CD8+CD4-CCR7+CD45RA+ naive T cells. This clonotype was sampled from a human donor in good health. Some libraries in this study had Jurkat cell RNA spiked in. The CDR3 DNA sequence: TGTGCCAGCGCCCCCGGTGGGGCCGGGGAGACCCAGTACTTC. It specifies CASAPGGAGETQYF.